This entry lists 8 T cell receptor beta chains sequenced from one sample in a study of T-cell reconstitution after alpha-beta-depleted transplantation in children. The TCRbeta library was prepared with unique molecular identifiers. TCRdb re-called the PCR reads with MiXCR, one entry per CDR3 protein. This sample has about 400,000 distinct CDR3 sequences, with about a fifth found just once. Sample: PBMCs from the stem cell graft donor, taken from the stem cell graft. The receptors originated from a human donor who donated a stem cell graft to a child with acute myeloid leukemia.

This clonotype was seen a handful of times. The V and J genes are TRBV5-1 and TRBJ2-3, with D perhaps matching TRBD2 (6 bases). The germline V gene encodes CDR1 SGHRS and CDR2 YFSETQ. Trimming cost V 0 bases and J 5 bases, with 13 bases left between them. The CDR3 loop spans 15 amino acids. CDR3 in amino acids: CASSLEGRSRDTQYF. The DNA of the CDR3 is TGCGCCAGCAGCTTGGAGGGGAGGTCCAGAGATACGCAGTATTTT.

The chain joins TRBV29-1 to TRBJ2-3; D is ambiguous. With 7 bases removed from V and 0 bases from J, the gap between germline ends came to 11 bases. Germline V gene data show CDR1 as SQVTM and CDR2 as ANQGSEA. This CDR3 is 13 amino acids long. CDR3 nucleotide sequence: TGCAGCGCCAGGTCTAGAAGCACAGATACGCAGTATTTT. Its translation: CSARSRSTDTQYF.

This sequence joins TRBV3-1 and TRBJ2-5; TRBD2 agrees at 11 bases. Germline lookup yields CDR1 LGHDT and CDR2 YNNKEL (reference sequence). There are 17 residues in the CDR3. Losses at the gene ends were 0 bases for V and 3 bases for J; bases not matched to a gene: 6. As DNA, the CDR3 is TGTGCCAGCAGCCAAGATAAGCTAGCGGGGGGAGAAGAGACCCAGTACTTC. This translates into CASSQDKLAGGEETQYF.

This clonotype occurred once. This rearrangement joins TRBV6-5 to TRBJ2-7; 13 bases match TRBD2. The CDR3 is 15 amino acids. Trimming took 5 bases from V and 5 from J; bases not matched to a gene: 6. Germline V gene lookup returns CDR1 MNHEY and CDR2 SVGAGI. The chain's CDR3 is CASSRTSGSPHEQYF. CDR3 coding DNA: TGTGCCAGCAGTCGGACTAGCGGGAGTCCCCACGAGCAGTACTTC.

V usage is TRBV24-1 and J usage is TRBJ2-7, with D perhaps TRBD1 or TRBD2 (5 bases each). This CDR3 has 14 amino acids. Deletions cut 11 bases from V and 0 bases from J, with 16 bases between. From germline, CDR1 is KGHDR and CDR2 SFDVKD. This chain's CDR3 is CAIREMPSSYEQYF. The CDR3 DNA sequence: TGTGCCATCAGGGAGATGCCGAGCTCCTACGAGCAGTACTTC.

This chain joins TRBV20-1 and TRBJ2-7, with a weak D call TRBD2 (6 bases). There are 11 residues in the CDR3. Germline V gives CDR1 DFQATT, CDR2 SNEGSKA (reference sequence). Deletions cut 5 bases from V and 6 bases from J, with 11 bases between. CDR3 DNA sequence: TGCAGTGCTGCCCAGGAGGGCGAGCAGTACTTC. The encoded protein is CSAAQEGEQYF.

This sequence joins TRBV4-1 and TRBJ2-3, with D tentatively TRBD1 or TRBD2 (5 bases each). CDR3 length equals 14 residues. V was pared by 0 bases and J by 6 bases, with 10 bases between. CDR1 is MGHRA, CDR2 YSYEKL, per germline. The CDR3 nucleotides are TGCGCCAGCAGCCAAGATTCGGGGCGCGATACGCAGTATTTT. Amino acid sequence: CASSQDSGRDTQYF.

The J gene is TRBJ2-5, the V gene TRBV28; 9 nucleotides agree with TRBD2. Germline assignment: CDR1 MDHEN and CDR2 SYDVKM. Trimming removed 7 bases from V and 4 bases from J; junction bases left unmatched: 4. The CDR3 is 13 residues long. CDR3 sequence: CASTLSGRETQYF. CDR3 DNA sequence: TGTGCCAGCACCCTTAGCGGGAGAGAGACCCAGTACTTC.